This T cell receptor (beta chain) comes out of a study of CD8 T cells in Susac syndrome. CDR1 and CDR2 (germline): MDHEN, SYDVKM. The CDR3 has 13 residues. Trimming at V came to 3 bases and at J to 10 bases, leaving 6 bases not matched to a gene. Sequencing of TCR beta covered CD8+ and CD4+ T cells obtained from blood. The authors reverse transcribed roughly 0.5 to 1 ug RNA with random hexamers. A single record per CDR3 protein comes from TCRdb applying MiXCR to the immunoSEQ multiplex PCR reads. The table records some 100,000 distinct CDR3 sequences, 90% to 96% of them present only once. Sequencing input: CD4+ T cells from PBMCs. V gene TRBV28 combines with J gene TRBJ1-1; 9 bases are a match to TRBD1. This TCR came from a human donor in good health. The CDR3 loop reads CASSFQGTGRAFF. The DNA of the CDR3 is TGTGCCAGCAGTTTTCAGGGGACAGGGCGAGCTTTCTTT.